The source of this TCR beta chain is a study of lymphopenia after photon versus proton radiotherapy. Findings and limits, study-wide: Relative stability marked proton patients; photon patients lost diversity and naive cells.

A word on this clone: Its antigen is currently unknown.

The method was immunoSEQ multiplex PCR; TCRdb's version includes in-frame clones alone and lacks a portion of them. In the table there are 50,000 to 65,000 clones, approximately 86% of which are singletons. The germline V gene has CDR1 MRHNA and CDR2 SNTAGT. The CDR3 covers 14 residues. Here the sequenced sample was peripheral blood, taken from a patient treated with proton-based radiotherapy. This chain joins TRBV6-4 and TRBJ2-5; 7 positions match TRBD1. The J call could be wrong; TRBJ2-7 is a better fit for the DNA end. The TCR sequence derives from a man older than 75 with esophageal cancer. Written as DNA, the CDR3 is TGTGCCAATCCTGGGACAGCATTATTCTACGAGCAGTACTTC. Translated, it gives CANPGTALFYEQYF.